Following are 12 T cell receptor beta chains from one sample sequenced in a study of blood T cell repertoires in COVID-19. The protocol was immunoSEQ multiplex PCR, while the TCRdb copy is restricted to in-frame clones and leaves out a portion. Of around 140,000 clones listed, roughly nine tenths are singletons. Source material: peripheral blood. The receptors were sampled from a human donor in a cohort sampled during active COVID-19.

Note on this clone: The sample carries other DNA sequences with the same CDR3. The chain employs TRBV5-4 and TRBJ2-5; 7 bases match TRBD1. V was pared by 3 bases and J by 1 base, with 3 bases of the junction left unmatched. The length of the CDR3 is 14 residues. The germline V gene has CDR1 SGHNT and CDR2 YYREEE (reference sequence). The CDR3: CASSSGQVQETQYF. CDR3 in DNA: TGTGCCAGCAGCTCCGGACAGGTCCAAGAGACCCAGTACTTC.

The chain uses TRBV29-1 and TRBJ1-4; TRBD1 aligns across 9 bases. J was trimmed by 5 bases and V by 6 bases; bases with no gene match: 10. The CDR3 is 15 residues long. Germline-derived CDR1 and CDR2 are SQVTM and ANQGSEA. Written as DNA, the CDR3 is TGCAGCGTGACAACTATCGGGACAGGGAATGAAAAACTGTTTTTT. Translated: CSVTTIGTGNEKLFF.

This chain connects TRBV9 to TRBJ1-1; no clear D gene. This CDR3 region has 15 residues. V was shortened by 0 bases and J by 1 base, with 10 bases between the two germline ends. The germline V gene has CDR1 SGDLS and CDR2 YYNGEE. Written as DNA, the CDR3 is TGTGCCAGCAGCGTAGTCGAGGCGGCGAACACTGAAGCTTTCTTT. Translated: CASSVVEAANTEAFF. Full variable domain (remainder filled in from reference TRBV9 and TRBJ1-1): DSGVTQTPKHLITATGQRVTLRCSPRSGDLSVYWYQQSLDQGLQFLIQYYNGEERAKGNILERFSAQQFPDLHSELNLSSLELGDSALYFCASSVVEAANTEAFFGQGTRLTVV.

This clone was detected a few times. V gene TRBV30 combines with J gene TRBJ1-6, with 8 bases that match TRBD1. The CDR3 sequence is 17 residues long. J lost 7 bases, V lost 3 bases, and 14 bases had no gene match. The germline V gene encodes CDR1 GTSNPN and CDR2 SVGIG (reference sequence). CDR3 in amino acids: CAWRRRTGRFWNSPLHF. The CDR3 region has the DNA TGTGCCTGGAGAAGAAGGACAGGGAGGTTTTGGAATTCACCCCTCCACTTT.

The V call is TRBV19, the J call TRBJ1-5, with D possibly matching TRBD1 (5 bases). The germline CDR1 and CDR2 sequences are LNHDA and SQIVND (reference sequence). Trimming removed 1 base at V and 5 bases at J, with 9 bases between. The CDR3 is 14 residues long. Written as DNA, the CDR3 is TGTGCCAGTAGTATAGTCCCCAGGGATCAGCCCCAGCATTTT. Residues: CASSIVPRDQPQHF.

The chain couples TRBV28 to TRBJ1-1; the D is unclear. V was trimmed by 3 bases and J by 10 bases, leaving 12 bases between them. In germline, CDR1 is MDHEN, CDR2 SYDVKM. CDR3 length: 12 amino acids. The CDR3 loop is CASSFSITGAFF. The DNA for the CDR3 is TGTGCCAGCAGTTTTTCCATCACCGGAGCTTTCTTT.

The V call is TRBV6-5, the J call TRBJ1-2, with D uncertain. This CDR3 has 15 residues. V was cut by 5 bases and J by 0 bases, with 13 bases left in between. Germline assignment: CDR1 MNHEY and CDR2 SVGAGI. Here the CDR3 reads CASSTESLPNYGYTF. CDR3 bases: TGTGCCAGCAGTACGGAGTCCCTTCCTAACTATGGCTACACCTTC.

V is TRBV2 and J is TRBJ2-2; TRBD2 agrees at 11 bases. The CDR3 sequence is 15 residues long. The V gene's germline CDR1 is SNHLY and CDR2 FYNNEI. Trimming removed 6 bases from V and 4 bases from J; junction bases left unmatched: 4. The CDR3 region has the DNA TGTGCCAGCAGAGTAGCGGGGGGGGTCACCGGGGAGCTGTTTTTT. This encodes CASRVAGGVTGELFF.

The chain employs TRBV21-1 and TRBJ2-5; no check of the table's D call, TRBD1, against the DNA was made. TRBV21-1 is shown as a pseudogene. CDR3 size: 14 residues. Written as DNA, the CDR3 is TGTGCCAGGACCACCAGGGGGCTCGGGGAGACCCAGTACTTC. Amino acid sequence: CARTTRGLGETQYF.

In DNA form, the CDR3 reads TGCGCCAGCAGTGATGCTGGGACTACAAGCACAGATACGCAGTATTTT. Its translation is CASSDAGTTSTDTQYF. The chain joins TRBV10-1 to TRBJ2-3; 7 bases fit TRBD2. Unmatched junction bases numbered 6, after V lost 3 bases and J lost 0 bases. Germline V gene sequence: CDR1 WNHNN, CDR2 SYGVQD (reference sequence). CDR3 length: 16 amino acids.

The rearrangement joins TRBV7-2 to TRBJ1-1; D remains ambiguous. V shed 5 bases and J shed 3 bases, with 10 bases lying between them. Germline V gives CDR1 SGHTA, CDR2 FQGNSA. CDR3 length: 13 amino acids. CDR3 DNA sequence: TGTGCCAGCAGCCGACTTCTGGACACTGAAGCTTTCTTT. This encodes CASSRLLDTEAFF.

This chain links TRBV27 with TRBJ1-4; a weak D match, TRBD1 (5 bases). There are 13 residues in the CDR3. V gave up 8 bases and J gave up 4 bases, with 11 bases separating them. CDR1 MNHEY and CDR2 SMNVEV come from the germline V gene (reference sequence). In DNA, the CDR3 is TGTGCCAGCGGAGACAGTGATAATGAAAAACTGTTTTTT. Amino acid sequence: CASGDSDNEKLFF.